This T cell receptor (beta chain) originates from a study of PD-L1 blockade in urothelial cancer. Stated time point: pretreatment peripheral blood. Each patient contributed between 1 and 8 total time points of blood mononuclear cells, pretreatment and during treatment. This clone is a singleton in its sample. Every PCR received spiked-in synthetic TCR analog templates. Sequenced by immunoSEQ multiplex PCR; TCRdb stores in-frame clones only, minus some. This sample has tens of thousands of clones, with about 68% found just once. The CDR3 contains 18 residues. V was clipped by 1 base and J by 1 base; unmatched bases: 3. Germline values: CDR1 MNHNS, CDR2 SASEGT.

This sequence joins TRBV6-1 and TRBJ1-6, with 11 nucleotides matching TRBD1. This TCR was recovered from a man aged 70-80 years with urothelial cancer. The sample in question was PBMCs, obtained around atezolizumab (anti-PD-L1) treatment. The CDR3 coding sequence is TGTGCCAGCAGTGAAGGGGACAGGGGGTTGTCCTATAATTCACCCCTCCACTTT. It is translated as CASSEGDRGLSYNSPLHF.